Listed below are T cell receptor beta chains from one sample, sequenced in a study of cytomegalovirus exposure and HLA in healthy donors. The table came from immunoSEQ multiplex PCR; TCRdb's copy has only in-frame clones and leaves some out. Of about 64,000 clones in the sample, over 75% were seen once. The sequencing input was PBMCs. These receptors were obtained from a male donor in good health and CMV-seropositive. Each CDR3 is given with its conserved first and last residue. D genes are given only for firm matches. Not every row has a clone size; where given, it reads once, few, many or a size class.

CDR3nt	CDR3aa	v_gene	j_gene	len	d_gene	abundance
TGTGCCAGTCAATTGAACAGGGACGGGACCCAGTACTTC	CASQLNRDGTQYF	TRBV19	TRBJ2-5	13	.	once
TGTGCCAGCAGCGGTAGGGGGGGGCGTAATGACTACGAGCAGTACTTC	CASSGRGGRNDYEQYF	TRBV7-9	TRBJ2-7	16	.	.
TGTGCCAGCAGTCAACAGGGGAATCAGCCCCAGCATTTT	CASSQQGNQPQHF	TRBV27	TRBJ1-5	13	TRBD1	.
TGTGCCAGCAGTTTGGCGTCAGGGGGCTCGTACTATGGCTACACCTTC	CASSLASGGSYYGYTF	TRBV27	TRBJ1-2	16	TRBD1	.
TGTGCCAGTAGACCGGGGTCCGGGAACACTGAAGCTTTCTTT	CASRPGSGNTEAFF	TRBV2	TRBJ1-1	14	.	.
TGTGCCAGCAGCTTGCGTCTAGCGGGGGGAATTAGGGAGCAGTTCTTC	CASSLRLAGGIREQFF	TRBV7-9	TRBJ2-1	16	TRBD2	.
TGTGCCAGTAGTATGTGGGGACAGGGGTATCAGCCCCAGCATTTT	CASSMWGQGYQPQHF	TRBV19	TRBJ1-5	15	TRBD1	.
TGTGCCAGCAGCTCGGGACTACTCAGCAATGAGCAGTTCTTC	CASSSGLLSNEQFF	TRBV7-2	TRBJ2-1	14	TRBD2	.
TGTGCCAGCGCTTCACCGGCCGGGGGGGAGAGGGAGACCCAGTACTTC	CASASPAGGERETQYF	TRBV28	TRBJ2-5	16	TRBD2	few
TGCGCCAGCACGGGGGAACAGATGAACACTGAAGCTTTCTTT	CASTGEQMNTEAFF	TRBV5-1	TRBJ1-1	14	.	few
TGTGCCAGCAGCTCCGGCAGGTCCACTGAAGCTTTCTTT	CASSSGRSTEAFF	TRBV5-5	TRBJ1-1	13	.	few
TGTGCCAGCAGTGAATATCGGGGGGCAAGTAATGAAAAACTGTTTTTT	CASSEYRGASNEKLFF	TRBV25-1	TRBJ1-4	16	.	.
TGTGCCAGCAGCTCTCAGGGGAACTCTCCTAATTCACCCCTCCACTTT	CASSSQGNSPNSPLHF	TRBV11-2	TRBJ1-6	16	.	few
TGTGCCAAAGGACAGGACTCCTACGAGCAGTACTTC	CAKGQDSYEQYF	TRBV2	TRBJ2-7	12	TRBD1	.
TGCGCCAGCACCAACGGCCGGACTATTTTCTCTGGGGCCAACGTCCTGACTTTC	CASTNGRTIFSGANVLTF	TRBV5-1	TRBJ2-6	18	.	.
TGCGCCAGCAGCCCCGGGACTAGCGGGGGAGACCTGAACACCGGGGAGCTGTTTTTT	CASSPGTSGGDLNTGELFF	TRBV4-1	TRBJ2-2	19	TRBD2	.
TGTGCCAGCAGCCCGGACAGACAATACAATGAGCAGTTCTTC	CASSPDRQYNEQFF	TRBV7-8	TRBJ2-1	14	.	.
TGCAGCGTTGAGTATAGCGGCTGGAACACTGAAGCTTTCTTT	CSVEYSGWNTEAFF	TRBV29-1	TRBJ1-1	14	.	.
TGTGCCAGCAGCCACACAGGGGTGAACTACGAGCAGTACTTC	CASSHTGVNYEQYF	TRBV7-9	TRBJ2-7	14	TRBD1	.
TGCGCCAGCAGCTTGGGAGCTAGCGGGGACTACGAGCAGTACTTC	CASSLGASGDYEQYF	TRBV5-1	TRBJ2-7	15	TRBD2	.
TGTGCCACCAGCGGGGGCGTGAGCACAGATACGCAGTATTTT	CATSGGVSTDTQYF	TRBV15	TRBJ2-3	14	.	.
TGTGCCAGCTCGCAAGACGACAGGCTCAATCAGCCCCAGCATTTT	CASSQDDRLNQPQHF	TRBV18	TRBJ1-5	15	.	.
TGTGCCAGCAGCTTAGATTTCGGACTCCACACAGATACGCAGTATTTT	CASSLDFGLHTDTQYF	TRBV7-9	TRBJ2-3	16	.	.
TGTGCCAGCAGTCTTTCTCAGGGGCCCAATTCACCCCTCCACTTT	CASSLSQGPNSPLHF	TRBV6-1	TRBJ1-6	15	.	once
TGTGCCAGCAGCTTGGGGACAGGGATAAATCAGCCCCAGCATTTT	CASSLGTGINQPQHF	TRBV5-8	TRBJ1-5	15	TRBD1	.
TGTGCCAGCAGCCAGAAGAACTACGAGCAGTACTTC	CASSQKNYEQYF	TRBV13	TRBJ2-7	12	.	.
TGTGCCAGCAGCTTAGGGCATGGGCCCACAGATACGCAGTATTTT	CASSLGHGPTDTQYF	TRBV11-3	TRBJ2-3	15	.	.